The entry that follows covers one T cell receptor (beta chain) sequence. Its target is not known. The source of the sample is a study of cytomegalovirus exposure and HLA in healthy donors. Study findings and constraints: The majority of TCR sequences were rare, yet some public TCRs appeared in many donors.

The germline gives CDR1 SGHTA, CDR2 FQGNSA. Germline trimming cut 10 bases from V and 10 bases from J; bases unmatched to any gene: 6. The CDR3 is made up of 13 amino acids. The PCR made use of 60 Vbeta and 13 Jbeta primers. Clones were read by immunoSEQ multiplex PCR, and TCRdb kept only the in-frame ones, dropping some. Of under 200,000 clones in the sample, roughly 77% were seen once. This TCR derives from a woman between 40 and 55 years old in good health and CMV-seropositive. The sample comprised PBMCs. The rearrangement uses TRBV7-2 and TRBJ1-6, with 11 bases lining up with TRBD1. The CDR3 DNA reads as TGTGCCACCATGGACAGGGGGCCCTCACCCCTCCACTTT. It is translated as CATMDRGPSPLHF.